These 3 T cell receptor beta chains originate from one sample sequenced in a study of cytomegalovirus exposure and HLA in healthy donors. The PCR was carried out with 60 Vbeta primers and 13 Jbeta primers. Produced via immunoSEQ multiplex PCR; TCRdb's table is partial and in-frame only. The sample consists of 150,000 to 200,000 clones, around 90% of them appearing once. Input material: PBMCs. Receptors originate from a boy younger than 10 in good health and CMV-seronegative.

About this clone itself: Relative to the germline gene, one junction end is altered; a read error may explain this. In DNA, the CDR3 is TGTTCCAGCAGTTCCCAAAGGGGGACGAACACCGGGGAGCTGTTTTTT. Translating gives CSSSSQRGTNTGELFF. The chain has TRBV7-9 and TRBJ2-2; possible D gene TRBD1, 6 bases. The CDR3 loop spans 16 amino acids. Germline V gives CDR1 SEHNR, CDR2 FQNEAQ (reference sequence).

A word on this clone: Additional DNA sequences in this sample encode the identical CDR3. The chain carries TRBV5-1 and TRBJ2-7; D may be TRBD1 (5 bases). V shed 2 bases and J shed 4 bases, with 10 bases lying between them. The germline gives CDR1 SGHRS, CDR2 YFSETQ. This CDR3 is built from 13 residues. In DNA, the CDR3 is TGCGCCAGCAGCTTCCAGGGTGGTTACGAGCAGTACTTC. It is translated as CASSFQGGYEQYF.

This rearrangement joins TRBV5-1 to TRBJ2-3, with 9 bases matching TRBD1. CDR1 is SGHRS, CDR2 YFSETQ, per germline. This CDR3 has 14 residues. V lost 7 bases, J lost 4 bases, and 7 bases stayed unmatched. The CDR3 here is CASAYRGPADTQYF. The CDR3, as DNA: TGCGCCAGCGCCTACAGGGGGCCGGCAGATACGCAGTATTTT.